This paragraph covers one T cell receptor (beta chain) sequence. Antigen unknown. This sample was included in a study of shared clonotypes between healthy human individuals. In the study overall: There were three CD4 naive, three CD4 memory, two CD8 naive and one CD8 memory plates per donor.

The repertoire was sequenced with immunoSEQ multiplex PCR; TCRdb's copy has only in-frame clones and lacks some. The sample consists of hundreds of thousands of clones, around 96% of them appearing once. The CDR3 is 15 residues long. Looked up from germline, CDR1 is MNHEY and CDR2 is SMNVEV (reference sequence). V shed 2 bases and J 6 bases; nucleotides not matched to a gene: 7. Positive CCR7 selection of CD45RO-negative cells yielded the naive CD8 cells, and terminally differentiated effector memory CD45RA+ cells were excluded. Study conclusions and caveats: Non-shared clonotypes displayed generation probabilities falling below those of clonotypes present in all four donors.

The TCR originated in a woman between 25 and 40 years old in good health. The chain uses TRBV27 and TRBJ2-1, with TRBD1 identical over 7 bases. The sample consisted of naive CD8+ T cells sorted from blood. In DNA form, the CDR3 reads TGTGCCAGCAGTTTAGCACAGGGGTTAATCAATGAGCAGTTCTTC. Translation gives CASSLAQGLINEQFF.